Listed below are T cell receptor beta chains from one sample, sequenced in a study of blood T cell repertoires in COVID-19. Libraries were prepared by immunoSEQ multiplex PCR; TCRdb keeps only in-frame clonotypes and omits some of them. The sample lists 250,000 to 300,000 clones; around 85% were seen once. The sequenced material came from peripheral blood. Source of these receptors: a woman in her twenties or thirties with COVID-19, enrolled during active disease. The CDR3 runs from the conserved cysteine through the conserved F or W. Fields, in order: V gene, J gene, CDR3 protein.

>TRBV5-1|TRBJ2-2
CASSQLAGGAAGELFF
>TRBV21-1|TRBJ1-2
CASSKDQGAELDYGYTF
>TRBV6-5|TRBJ1-3
CASVRDYSGNTIYF
>TRBV5-8|TRBJ1-2
CASSQDRGWYGYTF
>TRBV7-9|TRBJ1-2
CASSPQANSEGYTF
>TRBV27|TRBJ2-2
CASSFGTAAKPTGELFF
>TRBV5-5|TRBJ1-2
CASSYMTVTNYGYTF
>TRBV10-1|TRBJ1-2
CASSGGSNYGYTF
>TRBV11-2|TRBJ2-7
CASSSAYEQYF
>TRBV7-8|TRBJ1-2
CASSVDRVRGGYTF
>TRBV15|TRBJ2-6
CATSSGVSGANVLTF
>TRBV18|TRBJ1-1
CASSPQPYRNTEAFF
>TRBV7-9|TRBJ2-1
CASSRDRGEGYNEQFF
>TRBV29-1|TRBJ2-7
CSVEGTGILEQYF
>TRBV18|TRBJ2-3
CASSPPRRTDTQYF
>TRBV4-2|TRBJ1-3
CASSHLTGEGGNTIYF
>TRBV5-6|TRBJ1-2
CASSLNRGDGYTF
>TRBV18|TRBJ2-5
CASSPTKETQYF
>TRBV6-5|TRBJ2-3
CASSYGAGGYTDTQYF
>TRBV6-4|TRBJ2-1
CASSDSSQSSGGYEQFF
>TRBV11-1|TRBJ1-3
CASSWKQSTGNTIYF
>TRBV28|TRBJ1-3
CASSRVSGNTIYF
>TRBV27|TRBJ1-2
CASSWIGQGDYGYTF
>TRBV10-3|TRBJ2-7
CAINSGGGYEQYF
>TRBV19|TRBJ1-1
CASSISRAGMTEAFF
>TRBV4-2|TRBJ1-2
CASSQDQALNYGYTF
>TRBV2|TRBJ2-1
CASSTDLNEQFF
>TRBV19|TRBJ2-7
CASSLSNRGGEQYF
>TRBV2|TRBJ2-3
CASSSGLATDTQYF
>TRBV24-1|TRBJ2-5
CATSDPLQETQYF
>TRBV4-1|TRBJ1-1
CASSTRQGRGAFF
>TRBV10-1|TRBJ1-3
CASSAPDPYYSGNTIYF
>TRBV4-1|TRBJ1-5
CASSQEGGYGSQPQHF
>TRBV18|TRBJ1-6
CASSPAGPYNSPLHF
>TRBV7-2|TRBJ1-5
CASSLGQGTFQPQHF
>TRBV19|TRBJ1-1
CASKTGYATEAFF
>TRBV4-2|TRBJ1-1
CASSQVQGRAFF